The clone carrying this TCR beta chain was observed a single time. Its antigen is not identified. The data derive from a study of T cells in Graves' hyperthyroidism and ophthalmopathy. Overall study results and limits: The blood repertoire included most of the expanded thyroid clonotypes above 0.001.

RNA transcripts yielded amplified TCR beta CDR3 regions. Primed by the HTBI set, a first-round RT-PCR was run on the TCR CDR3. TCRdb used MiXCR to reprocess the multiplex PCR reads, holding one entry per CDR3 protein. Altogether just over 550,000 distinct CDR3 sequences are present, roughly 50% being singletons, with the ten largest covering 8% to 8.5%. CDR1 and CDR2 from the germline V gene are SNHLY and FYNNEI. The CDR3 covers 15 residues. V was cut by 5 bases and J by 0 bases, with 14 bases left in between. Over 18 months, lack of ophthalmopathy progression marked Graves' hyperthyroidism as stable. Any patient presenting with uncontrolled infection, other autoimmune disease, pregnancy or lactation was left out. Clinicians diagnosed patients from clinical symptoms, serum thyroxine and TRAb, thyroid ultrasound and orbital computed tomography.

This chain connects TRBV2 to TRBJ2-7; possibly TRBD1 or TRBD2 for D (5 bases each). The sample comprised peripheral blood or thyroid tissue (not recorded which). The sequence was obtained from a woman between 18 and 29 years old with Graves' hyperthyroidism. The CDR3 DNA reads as TGTGCCAGCAGTTACCTCTCCGGGACCTCCTACGAGCAGTACTTC. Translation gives CASSYLSGTSYEQYF.